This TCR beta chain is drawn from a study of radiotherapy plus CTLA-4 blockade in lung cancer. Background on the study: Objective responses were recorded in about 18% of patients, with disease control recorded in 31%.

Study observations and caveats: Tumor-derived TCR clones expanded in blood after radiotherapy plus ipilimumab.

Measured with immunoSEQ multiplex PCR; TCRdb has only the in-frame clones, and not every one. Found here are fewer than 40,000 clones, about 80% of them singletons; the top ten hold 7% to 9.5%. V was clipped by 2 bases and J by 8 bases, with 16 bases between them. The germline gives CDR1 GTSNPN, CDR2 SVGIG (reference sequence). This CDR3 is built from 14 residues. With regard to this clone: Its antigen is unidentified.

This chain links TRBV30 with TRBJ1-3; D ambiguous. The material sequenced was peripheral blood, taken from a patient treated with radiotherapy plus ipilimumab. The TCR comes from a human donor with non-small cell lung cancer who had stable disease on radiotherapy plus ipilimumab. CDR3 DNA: TGTGCCTGGAGTTTGGTCCATCTGGTGGACACCATATATTTT. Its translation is CAWSLVHLVDTIYF.